One sample yielded the 15 T cell receptor beta chains listed below, sequenced in a study of blood T cell repertoires in COVID-19. The method was immunoSEQ multiplex PCR; TCRdb's version includes in-frame clones alone and lacks a portion of them. The table shows around 250,000 clones, with 85% occurring only once. Sequencing was done on a sample of peripheral blood. Source of these receptors: a man aged 50-60 years with active or convalescent COVID-19.

This clone was picked up a small number of times. The chain couples TRBV7-6 to TRBJ1-1, with a weak D call TRBD1 (5 bases). The CDR3 extends over 16 amino acids. The germline V gene has CDR1 SGHVS and CDR2 FNYEAQ. V was cut by 4 bases and J by 2 bases, with 17 bases left in between. CDR3 residues: CASSSISGHLNTEAFF. In DNA, the CDR3 is TGTGCCAGCAGCTCGATCTCCGGACACTTAAACACTGAAGCTTTCTTT.

CDR3 sequence: CASSPPRTGVNEQFF. CDR3 coding DNA: TGTGCCAGCTCACCACCGCGGACTGGGGTCAATGAGCAGTTCTTC. The chain carries TRBV18 and TRBJ2-1; the D gene is possibly TRBD2 (5 bases). The V gene lost 0 bases and the J gene lost 6 bases, with 12 bases spanning the gap. The CDR3 is made up of 15 amino acids. Germline values: CDR1 KGHSH, CDR2 LQKENI.

The chain joins TRBV7-9 to TRBJ2-7; 11 bases are a match to TRBD2. The J segment lost 2 bases and the V segment lost 5 bases, leaving 8 bases of the junction unmatched. Per germline, CDR1 SEHNR and CDR2 FQNEAQ (reference sequence). The CDR3 totals 16 residues. The CDR3 here is CASSKISGRGTYEQYF. For the CDR3, the DNA is TGTGCCAGCAGCAAAATTAGCGGGAGGGGAACCTACGAGCAGTACTTC. Using reference TRBV7-9 and TRBJ2-7 for the parts outside the CDR3, the full variable domain is DTGVSQNPRHKITKRGQNVTFRCDPISEHNRLYWYRQTLGQGPEFLTYFQNEAQLEKSRLLSDRFSAERPKGSFSTLEIQRTEQGDSAMYLCASSKISGRGTYEQYFGPGTRLTVT.

This sequence joins TRBV27 and TRBJ2-2; 9 bases are a match to TRBD2. The CDR3 loop spans 16 amino acids. Trimming took 6 bases from V and 6 from J; bases not matched to a gene: 11. CDR1 and CDR2 (germline): MNHEY, SMNVEV (reference sequence). The CDR3 DNA sequence: TGTGCCAGCAGCCCACGGGGTAGCGGGAGACCCGGGGAGCTGTTTTTT. Its protein product is CASSPRGSGRPGELFF.

The V call is TRBV19, the J call TRBJ2-5, with TRBD1 matching over 8 bases. The V segment lost 3 bases and the J segment 1 base; nucleotides outside the gene matches: 7. The CDR3 is made up of 16 amino acids. Germline V gives CDR1 LNHDA, CDR2 SQIVND (reference sequence). The CDR3 region is CASSMYRTGIQETQYF. The DNA for the CDR3 is TGTGCCAGTAGTATGTACCGGACAGGGATCCAAGAGACCCAGTACTTC.

This rearrangement joins TRBV29-1 to TRBJ1-1; 8 nucleotides align to TRBD1. V lost 5 bases, J lost 4 bases, and 3 bases stayed unmatched. Germline V CDR1 and CDR2: SQVTM, ANQGSEA. The CDR3 runs 12 residues. The CDR3 coding sequence is TGCAGCGTTTACAGGGGGGTCACTGAAGCTTTCTTT. Translated, it gives CSVYRGVTEAFF. The full variable domain, completed using reference TRBV29-1 and TRBJ1-1, is SAVISQKPSRDICQRGTSLTIQCQVDSQVTMMFWYRQQPGQSLTLIATANQGSEATYESGFVIDKFPISRPNLTFSTLTVSNMSPEDSSIYLCSVYRGVTEAFFGQGTRLTVV.

This clone was observed a single time. The chain uses TRBV19 and TRBJ2-7; D unclear. V lost 3 bases, J lost 6 bases, and 12 bases lay in between. The germline V gene encodes CDR1 LNHDA and CDR2 SQIVND (reference sequence). This CDR3 spans 13 amino acids. This CDR3 reads CASSISPSGEQYF. CDR3 bases: TGTGCCAGTAGTATTTCGCCTTCGGGCGAGCAGTACTTC.

This clone was observed once. The chain joins TRBV18 to TRBJ2-7, with 9 bases that match TRBD1. The CDR3 extends over 13 amino acids. Germline assignment: CDR1 KGHSH and CDR2 LQKENI. J gave up 3 bases and V 10 bases, and 7 bases lay outside the gene matches. DNA of the CDR3: TGTGCCACTCGGGGACAGGGTAACTACGAGCAGTACTTC. Protein: CATRGQGNYEQYF. Variable domain in full (rest from reference TRBV18 and TRBJ2-7): NAGVMQNPRHLVRRRGQEARLRCSPMKGHSHVYWYRQLPEEGLKFMVYLQKENIIDESGMPKERFSAEFPKEGPSILRIQQVVRGDSAAYFCATRGQGNYEQYFGPGTRLTVT.

This chain joins TRBV7-9 and TRBJ1-6; D is undetermined. With 4 bases removed from V and 12 bases from J, the gap between germline ends came to 10 bases. The CDR3 is 12 residues long. The germline V gene encodes CDR1 SEHNR and CDR2 FQNEAQ (reference sequence). The CDR3 sequence is CASSSPAEPLHF. CDR3 coding DNA: TGTGCCAGCAGCTCCCCGGCGGAACCCCTCCACTTT.

The chain carries TRBV28 and TRBJ2-7; unclear D gene. The germline V gene encodes CDR1 MDHEN and CDR2 SYDVKM. This CDR3 spans 12 amino acids. V lost 6 bases and J 3 bases, leaving 9 bases between the germline ends. CDR3 coding DNA: TGTGCCAGCAGCGACTTGAACTACGAGCAGTACTTC. This translates into CASSDLNYEQYF.

The genes are TRBV19 and TRBJ1-5, with 9 bases aligning to TRBD1. This CDR3 is 15 amino acids long. Germline trimming cut 8 bases from V and 4 bases from J; bases unmatched to any gene: 9. Per the germline V gene, CDR1 is LNHDA and CDR2 is SQIVND (reference sequence). Here the CDR3 DNA reads TGTGCCAGTGGTGGACAGGGGCACCGAAATCAGCCCCAGCATTTT. It codes for CASGGQGHRNQPQHF. Full variable domain (remainder filled in from reference TRBV19 and TRBJ1-5): DGGITQSPKYLFRKEGQNVTLSCEQNLNHDAMYWYRQDPGQGLRLIYYSQIVNDFQKGDIAEGYSVSREKKESFPLTVTSAQKNPTAFYLCASGGQGHRNQPQHFGDGTRLSIL.

The J gene is TRBJ1-5, the V gene TRBV18; tentatively, D is TRBD1 (6 bases). From germline, CDR1 is KGHSH and CDR2 LQKENI. CDR3 size: 16 residues. V was shortened by 6 bases and J by 6 bases, with 21 bases between the two germline ends. DNA of the CDR3: TGTGCCAGCTCCCATCTCCCGAGGGGACAAGGTCAGCCCCAGCATTTT. Encoded protein: CASSHLPRGQGQPQHF. The entire variable domain, with the rest obtained from reference TRBV18 and TRBJ1-5, is as follows: NAGVMQNPRHLVRRRGQEARLRCSPMKGHSHVYWYRQLPEEGLKFMVYLQKENIIDESGMPKERFSAEFPKEGPSILRIQQVVRGDSAAYFCASSHLPRGQGQPQHFGDGTRLSIL.

This sequence joins TRBV2 and TRBJ2-2; TRBD1 might be the D (5 bases). V lost 0 bases and J lost 6, with 14 bases in between. From germline, CDR1 is SNHLY and CDR2 FYNNEI. The CDR3 length is 16 residues. The CDR3, as DNA: TGTGCCAGCAGTGAAGCTGACAGTATACGGGCCGGGGAGCTGTTTTTT. Translating it yields CASSEADSIRAGELFF.

The chain employs TRBV28 and TRBJ1-4; maybe TRBD1 (6 bases). Trimming removed 7 bases at V and 6 bases at J, with 9 bases between. From germline, CDR1 is MDHEN and CDR2 SYDVKM. The CDR3 spans 12 residues. DNA of the CDR3: TGTGCCAGCAAACAGGGTGATGAAAAACTGTTTTTT. Amino acid sequence: CASKQGDEKLFF.

This chain joins TRBV30 and TRBJ2-1, with a weak D call TRBD2 (6 bases). The V gene lost 2 bases and the J gene lost 0 bases, with 8 bases spanning the gap. Germline V lookup: CDR1 GTSNPN, CDR2 SVGIG (reference sequence). CDR3 size: 14 residues. The CDR3 loop reads CAWSLGSSYNEQFF. In nucleotides, the CDR3 is TGTGCCTGGAGTCTCGGGAGCTCCTACAATGAGCAGTTCTTC.